The 9 T cell receptor beta chains given below trace back to one sample, sequenced in a study of shared clonotypes between healthy human individuals. Assay: immunoSEQ multiplex PCR; the TCRdb copy retains only in-frame clones and omits some. The profile covers 500,000 to 550,000 clones, with 90% to 97% appearing a single time and 0.055% to 0.075% taken by the ten largest. Material for sequencing was naive CD4+ T cells sorted from blood. The subset is: CD45RA+ positively selected. Receptors were obtained from a woman aged 30 to 39 in good health.

This rearrangement joins TRBV28 to TRBJ2-7; D is possibly TRBD1 or TRBD2 (5 bases each). The CDR3 covers 14 residues. Germline values: CDR1 MDHEN, CDR2 SYDVKM. V was pared by 6 bases and J by 4 bases, with 16 bases between. CDR3 sequence: CASSPGDALYEQYF. As DNA, the CDR3 is TGTGCCAGCAGCCCCGGGGACGCCTTGTACGAGCAGTACTTC. The variable domain in full, completed from reference TRBV28 and TRBJ2-7, reads DVKVTQSSRYLVKRTGEKVFLECVQDMDHENMFWYRQDPGLGLRLIYFSYDVKMKEKGDIPEGYSVSREKKERFSLILESASTNQTSMYLCASSPGDALYEQYFGPGTRLTVT.

As to this clone: The junction departs from germline at one end; a sequencing error may be responsible. The chain has TRBV20-1 and TRBJ2-1; D is ambiguous. There are 11 residues in the CDR3. Germline CDR1 DFQATT, CDR2 SNEGSKA (reference sequence). DNA for the CDR3: TGCAGTGCCGATGACTCCCCTCCCAGGCTCTTC. Protein sequence: CSADDSPPRLF.

This clone was seen only once. This rearrangement joins TRBV6-4 to TRBJ2-5; 12 bases are shared with TRBD2. V dropped 3 bases and J dropped 1; count of bases not matched to a gene: 3. This CDR3 comprises 16 residues. The V gene's germline CDR1 is MRHNA and CDR2 SNTAGT. DNA of the CDR3: TGTGCCAGCAGTGAAACTAGCGGGAGGCCCCAAGAGACCCAGTACTTC. It encodes CASSETSGRPQETQYF.

The CDR3 is CASSLVGGAGGPYEQYF. The DNA for the CDR3 is TGTGCCAGCAGCTTAGTGGGGGGAGCGGGAGGGCCCTACGAGCAGTACTTC. The chain carries TRBV7-2 and TRBJ2-7, with 10 bases that match TRBD2. The germline V gene encodes CDR1 SGHTA and CDR2 FQGNSA. Germline trimming cut 1 base from V and 2 bases from J; bases unmatched to any gene: 8. This CDR3 contains 17 residues.

The chain has TRBV5-4 and TRBJ2-3, with 11 bases that match TRBD2. V shed 4 bases, J shed 0 bases, and the junction held 10 bases outside the gene matches. The germline CDR1 and CDR2 sequences are SGHNT and YYREEE (reference sequence). This CDR3 comprises 18 residues. The CDR3 here is CASSRRLAGTMSTDTQYF. CDR3 DNA sequence: TGTGCCAGCAGCCGGAGACTAGCGGGGACGATGAGCACAGATACGCAGTATTTT.

This chain connects TRBV25-1 to TRBJ2-5, with D possibly being TRBD2 (6 bases). The V end lost 3 bases, the J end lost 1 base, and 15 bases lay between the germline ends. The length of the CDR3 is 16 residues. Per the germline V gene, CDR1 is MGHDK and CDR2 is SYGVNS. The CDR3 spells CASSEGWGEVQETQYF. The CDR3 DNA follows: TGTGCCAGCAGTGAGGGTTGGGGGGAGGTCCAAGAGACCCAGTACTTC.

J is TRBJ2-7 and V is TRBV7-2; 9 bases are shared with TRBD1. The V segment lost 4 bases and the J segment 3 bases; nucleotides outside the gene matches: 7. This CDR3 comprises 15 residues. In germline, CDR1 is SGHTA, CDR2 FQGNSA. The CDR3 loop reads CASSSSGTGSYEQYF. The CDR3 DNA reads as TGTGCCAGCAGCTCTTCGGGGACAGGGAGCTACGAGCAGTACTTC. The entire variable domain, with the rest obtained from reference TRBV7-2 and TRBJ2-7, is as follows: GAGVSQSPSNKVTEKGKDVELRCDPISGHTALYWYRQSLGQGLEFLIYFQGNSAPDKSGLPSDRFSAERTGGSVSTLTIQRTQQEDSAVYLCASSSSGTGSYEQYFGPGTRLTVT.

CDR3 in amino acids: CASSQESDRSYEQYF. In DNA form, the CDR3 reads TGCGCCAGCAGCCAAGAATCGGACCGCTCCTACGAGCAGTACTTC. The rearrangement uses TRBV4-1 and TRBJ2-7; D is undetermined. Germline-derived CDR1 and CDR2 are MGHRA and YSYEKL. Between the trimmed V and J ends, which lost 0 bases and 0 bases, there was a span of 9 bases. The CDR3 spans 15 residues.

V is TRBV5-5 and J is TRBJ1-1, with D tentatively TRBD1 (6 bases). Trimming took 2 bases from V and 5 from J, leaving 13 bases between them. The CDR3 has 14 residues. Germline CDR1 and CDR2: SGHKS and YYEKEE (reference sequence). The CDR3 DNA reads as TGTGCCAGCAGCTTATTTTACAGGGAAACTGAAGCTTTCTTT. Its translation is CASSLFYRETEAFF.